This T cell receptor (beta chain) was profiled in a study of T cells expressing NK-cell markers (dated by TCRdb to 2019 to 2021). Study-wide context: Three sorted T-cell subsets (CD3+CD56+NKG2C+, CD3+CD56+NKG2C- and CD3+CD56-NKG2C+) from roughly 8 donors had their TCR beta-chain repertoires profiled. Sequencing of the libraries produced 2 x 150 bp reads on Illumina HiSeq 2000/2500, MiSeq or NextSeq. The study sequenced eight donors, all healthy volunteers chosen at random: three men and five women. Most of the eight sequenced donors were HCMV-seropositive and one was HCMV-seronegative. Points the paper makes about the study in general: It remained unclear whether the expanded NKG2C-expressing T cell clones were specific for HCMV antigens. In five to seven donors, the dominant CD3+CD56+NKG2C+ clonotypes were among the top 10 CD8+ clonotypes and accounted for roughly 1.0-8% of CD8+ T cells. Those dominant clonotypes were again the most abundant among CD3+CD56-NKG2C+ cells in four donors, at about 25-60.1%.

The CDR3, cysteine through phenylalanine, is 18 amino acids long. The coding DNA is unavailable. The germline V gene yields LGHNA for CDR1 and YSLEER for CDR2. The sample was run on an Illumina HiSeq 2000. The TCR beta cDNA libraries were made using 5'RACE template switching, a step that added both a universal primer site and unique molecular identifiers. cDNA synthesis was primed from the TCR beta constant segment and was followed by two successive PCR amplification steps. The authors' analysis ran thus. MIGEC was used to demultiplex reads and group reads by UMI, and MiTCR was used to assemble and quantify clonotypes. To remove erroneous sequences, TCR cDNA sequences were retained only when supported by two or more reads. The tcR package was used for downstream repertoire analysis, and clonotypes were matched across fractions by CDR3 nucleotide sequence plus V segment. VDJmatch was used to annotate antigen specificity against VDJdb, with one amino acid substitution allowed in CDR3. TCRdb reprocessed the reads into one record per CDR3 protein sequence, lacking DNA. The authors' filters were not applied to this entry. The table for this sample lists 500,000 or so distinct CDR3 sequences. Roughly 3.6% of the sample goes to the ten largest clones.

A commercial ELISA kit detecting HCMV-specific IgG in serum was used to determine HCMV serostatus. Ficoll density gradient centrifugation was used to isolate peripheral blood mononuclear cells from blood. A note on this clonotype: There is no known antigen for this receptor.

The sequence was obtained from a young man in good health. Donor details come from another sample of the same person, matched by shared clones. The sequenced material came from blood T cells: a sorted CD56 or NKG2C T cell subset, CD4+ or CD8+ T cells, or bulk PBMC T cells (not recorded which). The rearranged segments are TRBV4-3 and TRBJ2-7; with no DNA, the TCRdb D assignment of TRBD1 cannot be verified. The CDR3 has the sequence CASSQDLPGTGFRYEQYF.